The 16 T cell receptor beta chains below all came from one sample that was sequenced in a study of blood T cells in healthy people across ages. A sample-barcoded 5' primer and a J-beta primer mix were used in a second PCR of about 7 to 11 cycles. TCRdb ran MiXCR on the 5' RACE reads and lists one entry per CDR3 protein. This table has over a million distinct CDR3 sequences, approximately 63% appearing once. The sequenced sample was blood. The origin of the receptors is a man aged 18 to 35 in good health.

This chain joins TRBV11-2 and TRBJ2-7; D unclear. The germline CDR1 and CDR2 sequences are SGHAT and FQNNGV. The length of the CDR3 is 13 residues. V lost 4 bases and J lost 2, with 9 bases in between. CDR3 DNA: TGTGCCAGCAGCTCTCCGGATGCCTACGAGCAGTACTTC. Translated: CASSSPDAYEQYF.

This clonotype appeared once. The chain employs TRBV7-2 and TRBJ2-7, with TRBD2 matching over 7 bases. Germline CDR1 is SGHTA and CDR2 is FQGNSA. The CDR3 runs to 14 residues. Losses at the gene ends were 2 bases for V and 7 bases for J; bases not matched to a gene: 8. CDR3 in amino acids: CASSLRLAPGEQYF. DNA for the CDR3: TGTGCCAGCAGCTTACGACTAGCTCCCGGGGAGCAGTACTTC.

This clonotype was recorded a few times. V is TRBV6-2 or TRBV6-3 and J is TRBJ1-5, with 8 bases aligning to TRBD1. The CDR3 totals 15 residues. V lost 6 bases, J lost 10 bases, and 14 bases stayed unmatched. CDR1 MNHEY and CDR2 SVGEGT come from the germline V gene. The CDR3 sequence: CASRLDRGEGKPQHF. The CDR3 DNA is TGTGCCAGCAGATTAGACAGGGGAGAGGGGAAACCCCAGCATTTT.

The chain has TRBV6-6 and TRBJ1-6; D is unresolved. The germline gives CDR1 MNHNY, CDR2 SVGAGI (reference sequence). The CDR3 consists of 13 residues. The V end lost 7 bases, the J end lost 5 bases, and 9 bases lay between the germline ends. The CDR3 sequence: CASIKGDNSPLHF. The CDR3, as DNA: TGTGCCAGCATCAAAGGAGATAATTCACCCCTCCACTTT.

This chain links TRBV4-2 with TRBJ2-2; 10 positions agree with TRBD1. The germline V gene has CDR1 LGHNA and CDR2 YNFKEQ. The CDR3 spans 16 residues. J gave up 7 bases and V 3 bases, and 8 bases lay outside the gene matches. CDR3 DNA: TGTGCCAGCAGCCAGGATGGGACAGGGGCTCACGGGGAGCTGTTTTTT. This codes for CASSQDGTGAHGELFF.

The CDR3 sequence is CASSPVARRASYEQYF. The CDR3 region has the DNA TGTGCCAGCAGCCCGGTTGCAAGGAGAGCGTCCTACGAGCAGTACTTC. This chain connects TRBV7-2 to TRBJ2-7; no firm D call. V was trimmed by 5 bases and J by 1 base, leaving 18 bases between them. Germline CDR1 SGHTA, CDR2 FQGNSA. The CDR3 has 16 residues.

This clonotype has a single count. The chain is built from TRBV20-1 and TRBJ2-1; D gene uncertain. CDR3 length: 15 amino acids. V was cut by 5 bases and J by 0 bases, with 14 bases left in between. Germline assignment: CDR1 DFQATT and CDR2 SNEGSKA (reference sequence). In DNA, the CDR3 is TGCAGTGCTCGCCCGCCCCCTCGCTCCTACAATGAGCAGTTCTTC. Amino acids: CSARPPPRSYNEQFF.

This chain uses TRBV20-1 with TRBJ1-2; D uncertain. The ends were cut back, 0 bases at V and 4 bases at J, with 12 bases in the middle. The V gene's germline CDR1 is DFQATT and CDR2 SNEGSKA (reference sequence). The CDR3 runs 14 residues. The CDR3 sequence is CSAREVGFTYGYTF. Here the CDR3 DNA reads TGCAGTGCTAGAGAAGTTGGGTTTACCTATGGCTACACCTTC.

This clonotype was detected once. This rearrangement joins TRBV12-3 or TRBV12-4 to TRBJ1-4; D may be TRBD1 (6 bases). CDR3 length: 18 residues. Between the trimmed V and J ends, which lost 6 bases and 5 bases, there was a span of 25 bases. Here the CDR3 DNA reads TGTGCCAGCAGCACCCCCTGGGATCGCCAGGGGAAAAATGAAAAACTGTTTTTT. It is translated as CASSTPWDRQGKNEKLFF.

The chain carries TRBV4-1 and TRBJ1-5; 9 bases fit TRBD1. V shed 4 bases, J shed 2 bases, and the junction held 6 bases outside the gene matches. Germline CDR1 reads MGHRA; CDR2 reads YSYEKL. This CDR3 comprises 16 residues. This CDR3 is CASSPWDRVGNQPQHF. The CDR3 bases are TGCGCCAGCAGCCCGTGGGACAGGGTTGGCAATCAGCCCCAGCATTTT.

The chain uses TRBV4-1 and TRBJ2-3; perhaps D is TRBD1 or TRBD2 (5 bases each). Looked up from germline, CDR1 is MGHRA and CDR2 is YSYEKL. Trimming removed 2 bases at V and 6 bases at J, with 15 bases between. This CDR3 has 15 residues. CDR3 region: CASSQRDVSGDTQYF. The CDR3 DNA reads TGCGCCAGCAGCCAACGGGACGTCTCAGGCGATACGCAGTATTTT.

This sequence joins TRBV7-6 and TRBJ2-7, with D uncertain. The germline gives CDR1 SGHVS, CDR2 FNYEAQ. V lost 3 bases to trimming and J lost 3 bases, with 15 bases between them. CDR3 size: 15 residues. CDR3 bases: TGTGCCAGCAGCTTCCAGGCAGGTGCGGACTACGAGCAGTACTTC. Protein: CASSFQAGADYEQYF.

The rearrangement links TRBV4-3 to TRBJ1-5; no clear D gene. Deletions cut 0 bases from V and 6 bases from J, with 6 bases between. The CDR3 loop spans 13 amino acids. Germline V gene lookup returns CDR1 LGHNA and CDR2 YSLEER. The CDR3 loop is CASSQERVQPQHF. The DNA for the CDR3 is TGCGCCAGCAGCCAAGAGCGAGTTCAGCCCCAGCATTTT.

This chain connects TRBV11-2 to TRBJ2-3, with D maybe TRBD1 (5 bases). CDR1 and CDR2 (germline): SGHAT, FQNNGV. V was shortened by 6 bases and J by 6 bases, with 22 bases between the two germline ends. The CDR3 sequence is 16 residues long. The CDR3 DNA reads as TGTGCCAGCAGTATGCACCCTGGGGCGGAACACGATACGCAGTATTTT. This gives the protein CASSMHPGAEHDTQYF.

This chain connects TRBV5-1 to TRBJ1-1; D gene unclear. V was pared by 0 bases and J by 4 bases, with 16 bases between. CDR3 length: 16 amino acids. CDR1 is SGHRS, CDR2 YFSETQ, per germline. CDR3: CASSLGIGFEGTEAFF. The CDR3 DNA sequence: TGCGCCAGCAGCTTGGGGATTGGGTTTGAGGGCACTGAAGCTTTCTTT.

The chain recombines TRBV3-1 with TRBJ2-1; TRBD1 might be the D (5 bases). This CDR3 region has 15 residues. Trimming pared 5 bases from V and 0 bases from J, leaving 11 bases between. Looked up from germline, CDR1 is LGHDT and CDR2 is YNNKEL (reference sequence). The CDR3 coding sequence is TGTGCCAGCAGCTACCAGGGAATCTCCTACAATGAGCAGTTCTTC. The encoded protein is CASSYQGISYNEQFF.